Only a few counts were recorded for the clone carrying this T cell receptor (beta chain). Per the germline V gene, CDR1 is SGHAT and CDR2 is FQNNGV. The ends were cut back, 1 base at V and 2 bases at J, with 8 bases in the middle. The CDR3 runs to 14 residues. Treatment reported: oral pan-JAK inhibitor, 5-10 mg twice daily. These data come from a study of CD8+ T cells in alopecia areata. At the level of the study: After 6 to 18 months of tofacitinib, follow-up continued 6 months off drug.

As the sequencing template, cDNA was produced by extracting RNA and reverse transcribing it. The protocol was immunoSEQ multiplex PCR, while the TCRdb copy is restricted to in-frame clones and leaves out a portion. Among more than 150,000 clones listed, about 51% were seen once. The specimen was CD8+ T cells sorted from blood, collected between weeks 51 and 52, from a patient treated with tofacitinib. The rearrangement joins TRBV11-2 to TRBJ1-2; maybe TRBD1 (5 bases). The TCR comes from a human donor with alopecia areata. CDR3: CASSLGQGNYGYTF. In DNA, the CDR3 is TGTGCCAGCAGCTTAGGGCAGGGAAACTATGGCTACACCTTC.